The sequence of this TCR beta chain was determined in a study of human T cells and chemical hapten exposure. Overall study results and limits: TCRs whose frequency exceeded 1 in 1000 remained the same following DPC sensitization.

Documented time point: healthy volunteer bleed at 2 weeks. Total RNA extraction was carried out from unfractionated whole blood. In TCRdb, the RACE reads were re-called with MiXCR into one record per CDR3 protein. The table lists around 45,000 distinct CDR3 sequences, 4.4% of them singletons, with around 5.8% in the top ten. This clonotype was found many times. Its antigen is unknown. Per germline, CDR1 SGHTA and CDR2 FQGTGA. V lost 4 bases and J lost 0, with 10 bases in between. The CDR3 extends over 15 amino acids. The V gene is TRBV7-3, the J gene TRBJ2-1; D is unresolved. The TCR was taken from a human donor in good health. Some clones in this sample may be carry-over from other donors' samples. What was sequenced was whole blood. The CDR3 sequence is CASSSDPSSYNEQFF. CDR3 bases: TGTGCCAGCAGCTCGGACCCGAGCTCCTACAATGAGCAGTTCTTC.